A selection of T cell receptor beta chains follows, all from one sample in a study of human T cells and chemical hapten exposure. TCRdb re-derived calls from the 5' RACE reads in MiXCR, one entry per CDR3 protein. Among about 81,000 distinct CDR3 sequences, 15% to 20% were seen once, and the ten largest hold 6.5% to 7%. The receptors here all came from a female donor in good health. The CDR3 runs from the conserved cysteine through the conserved F or W. Each record gives: V gene, D gene, clone size, J gene, CDR3 protein, CDR3 DNA. A D gene is named only where the DNA matches it firmly. The size of a clone is reported for some rows only, either as once, few or many, or as a class for expanded clones.

TRBV7-2,NA,NA,TRBJ2-3,CASSFYPDTDTQYF,TGTGCCAGCAGCTTCTACCCAGACACAGATACGCAGTATTTT
TRBV3-1,TRBD2,many,TRBJ2-3,CASSPVAGGPRDTQYF,TGTGCCAGCAGCCCCGTAGCGGGGGGGCCGCGGGATACGCAGTATTTT
TRBV7-9,TRBD2,NA,TRBJ2-5,CASSLNRPSGMGETQYF,TGTGCCAGCAGCTTAAATAGGCCTAGCGGGATGGGGGAGACCCAGTACTTC
TRBV28,NA,NA,TRBJ2-7,CASSPGGRAYEQYF,TGTGCCAGCAGTCCCGGGGGGCGAGCCTACGAGCAGTACTTC
TRBV28,NA,few,TRBJ2-1,CASTLLDSYNEQFF,TGTGCCAGCACCCTTTTAGACAGCTACAATGAGCAGTTCTTC
TRBV20-1,TRBD2,few,TRBJ2-5,CSARGTSGQETQYF,TGCAGTGCTAGGGGGACTAGCGGCCAAGAGACCCAGTACTTC
TRBV7-8,NA,NA,TRBJ1-6,CASSLDFQSNSPLHF,TGTGCCAGCAGCTTAGACTTCCAGAGTAATTCACCCCTCCACTTT
TRBV7-8,NA,few,TRBJ2-5,CASSITTGRAQETQYF,TGTGCCAGCAGCATTACGACAGGCCGCGCGCAAGAGACCCAGTACTTC
TRBV7-6,NA,once,TRBJ2-2,CASSLVDRPGELFF,TGTGCCAGCAGCTTAGTAGACCGGCCCGGGGAGCTGTTTTTT
TRBV20-1,NA,few,TRBJ2-7,CSASRAASYEQYF,TGCAGTGCTAGCAGGGCAGCCTCCTACGAGCAGTACTTC
TRBV7-9,TRBD2,many,TRBJ2-1,CASSPAGASSYNEQFF,TGTGCCAGCAGCCCAGCGGGGGCGAGCTCCTACAATGAGCAGTTCTTC
TRBV20-1,NA,NA,TRBJ1-5,CSARDGSAQPQHF,TGCAGTGCTAGAGACGGAAGCGCTCAGCCCCAGCATTTT